These 30 T cell receptor beta chains originate from one sample sequenced in a study of patients and donors after allogeneic stem cell transplantation. TCRdb processed the RT-PCR reads anew with MiXCR; each CDR3 protein has one entry. Here the sample spans about a million distinct CDR3 sequences, approximately 18% being singletons. Sequenced input: blood, either unsorted or a sorted T cell fraction (not recorded which). The receptors originated from a human donor who was either an allogeneic HSCT recipient or a stem cell or donor lymphocyte infusion donor (not recorded which). It is not recorded whose cells these are; they may come from a transplant donor.

This chain joins TRBV20-1 and TRBJ1-1, with D tentatively TRBD1 (5 bases). Trimming stripped 0 bases from V and 5 bases from J, with 19 bases between. Germline CDR1 DFQATT, CDR2 SNEGSKA (reference sequence). The CDR3 has 16 residues. The CDR3 here is CSARDHRGSWVTEAFF. Written as DNA, the CDR3 is TGCAGTGCTAGAGATCATCGGGGGTCTTGGGTGACTGAAGCTTTCTTT.

The genes are TRBV20-1 and TRBJ2-2; 12 bases are shared with TRBD2. From germline, CDR1 is DFQATT and CDR2 SNEGSKA (reference sequence). This CDR3 is built from 20 residues. V shed 0 bases, J shed 2 bases, and the junction held 13 bases outside the gene matches. CDR3 nucleotide sequence: TGCAGTGCTAGAGATCGGCTAGCGGGGGGGCGAAGGGTTAACACCGGGGAGCTGTTTTTT. Protein sequence: CSARDRLAGGRRVNTGELFF.

The V gene is TRBV20-1, the J gene TRBJ2-1; 7 bases agree with TRBD2. The CDR3 spans 14 residues. CDR1 and CDR2 from the germline V gene are DFQATT and SNEGSKA (reference sequence). Germline trimming cut 5 bases from V and 3 bases from J; bases unmatched to any gene: 7. The CDR3 nucleotides read TGCAGTGCTCTTGGGGGAGGGCACTACAATGAGCAGTTCTTC. Its protein is CSALGGGHYNEQFF.

CDR3 nucleotides: TGTGCCAGCCAGAGGAACACTGAAGCTTTCTTT. This codes for CASQRNTEAFF. V usage is TRBV6-5 and J usage is TRBJ1-1; D is unresolved. Germline V gene lookup returns CDR1 MNHEY and CDR2 SVGAGI. Trimming took 8 bases from V and 1 from J, leaving 5 bases between them. The length of the CDR3 is 11 residues.

This sequence joins TRBV4-2 and TRBJ2-3; D gene ambiguous. There are 14 residues in the CDR3. Germline V CDR1 and CDR2: LGHNA, YNFKEQ. The V gene lost 5 bases and the J gene lost 6 bases, with 15 bases spanning the gap. CDR3 nucleotide sequence: TGTGCCAGCAGCGCAAGGGAAGGTATGGATACGCAGTATTTT. Its translation is CASSAREGMDTQYF.

In its sample, this clonotype was seen many times. This chain links TRBV29-1 with TRBJ2-1; D is possibly TRBD2 (6 bases). Trimming shortened V by 2 bases and J by 5 bases, and 13 bases separated the two germline ends. CDR3 size: 14 residues. CDR1 is SQVTM and CDR2 is ANQGSEA in the germline V gene. The CDR3 DNA reads as TGCAGCGTTGAAAGCCGGGAGTTCGACAATGAGCAGTTCTTC. This translates into CSVESREFDNEQFF.

The V call is TRBV7-2, the J call TRBJ2-5; no firm D call. Germline V lookup: CDR1 SGHTA, CDR2 FQGNSA. CDR3 size: 13 residues. Trimming took 5 bases from V and 2 from J, leaving 9 bases between them. The CDR3 DNA is TGTGCCAGCAGCAAATCCCTTCAAGAGACCCAGTACTTC. Amino acid sequence: CASSKSLQETQYF.

The sample holds a few counts of this clonotype. The V gene is TRBV29-1, the J gene TRBJ1-2; D remains unclear. The CDR3 has 15 amino acids. Germline V gives CDR1 SQVTM, CDR2 ANQGSEA. V lost 2 bases and J 4 bases, leaving 17 bases between the germline ends. This CDR3 is CSVESTDRDVYGYTF. The CDR3 DNA is TGCAGCGTTGAAAGTACCGATCGAGACGTCTATGGCTACACCTTC.

The rearrangement links TRBV4-3 to TRBJ2-3; D is possibly TRBD1 (6 bases). The V and J ends lost 3 bases and 4 bases respectively, with 14 bases between them. The CDR3 is made up of 15 amino acids. Germline V gene data show CDR1 as LGHNA and CDR2 as YSLEER. The CDR3 DNA follows: TGCGCCAGCAGCCACTCCAGGGGTTCGGCAGATACGCAGTATTTT. Residues: CASSHSRGSADTQYF.

This clonotype was detected ten times or more. The J gene is TRBJ1-1, the V gene TRBV29-1; no reliable D call. The germline CDR1 and CDR2 sequences are SQVTM and ANQGSEA. The CDR3 totals 13 residues. V was shortened by 4 bases and J by 1 base, with 10 bases between the two germline ends. CDR3 bases: TGCAGCGTTGCGGAGGAGCCGAACACTGAAGCTTTCTTT. This codes for CSVAEEPNTEAFF.

The CDR3 sequence: CAITGQENSPLHF. In DNA, the CDR3 is TGTGCCATCACAGGCCAGGAGAATTCACCCCTCCACTTT. V usage is TRBV10-3 and J usage is TRBJ1-6; D is unclear. The germline V gene has CDR1 ENHRY and CDR2 SYGVKD. CDR3 length equals 13 residues. V gave up 7 bases and J gave up 7 bases, with 11 bases separating them.

This clonotype has a handful of counts. The rearrangement links TRBV30 to TRBJ1-5; D ambiguous. CDR3 length: 14 residues. CDR1 and CDR2 (germline): GTSNPN, SVGIG (reference sequence). The V end was cut by 1 base, the J end by 3 bases, with 10 bases between. This CDR3 is CAWSADGPNQPQHF. CDR3 DNA sequence: TGTGCCTGGAGTGCGGACGGACCCAATCAGCCCCAGCATTTT.

The J gene is TRBJ2-1, the V gene TRBV10-3, with TRBD2 matching 13 bases. The CDR3 totals 18 residues. With V trimmed by 4 bases and J by 0 bases, 6 bases remained unmatched. In germline, CDR1 is ENHRY, CDR2 SYGVKD. CDR3 nucleotide sequence: TGTGCCATCAGTGCCGGGACTAGCGGGGAGAGCTCCTACAATGAGCAGTTCTTC. Translating gives CAISAGTSGESSYNEQFF.

The chain combines TRBV18 with TRBJ2-2, with D perhaps TRBD1 or TRBD2 (5 bases each). This CDR3 contains 16 residues. CDR1 and CDR2 (germline): KGHSH, LQKENI. Trimming removed 6 bases at V and 4 bases at J, with 18 bases between. CDR3 nucleotides: TGTGCCAGCTCCAAAACGGGACCAAGCACCACCGGGGAGCTGTTTTTT. Protein sequence: CASSKTGPSTTGELFF.

This clonotype was found a few times. The chain recombines TRBV11-2 with TRBJ1-1; D uncertain. The ends were cut back, 5 bases at V and 5 bases at J, with 6 bases in the middle. Germline V lookup: CDR1 SGHAT, CDR2 FQNNGV. The CDR3 has 11 amino acids. The CDR3 spells CASSMLTEAFF. As DNA, the CDR3 is TGTGCCAGCAGCATGTTAACTGAAGCTTTCTTT.

This chain connects TRBV7-2 to TRBJ1-4; weak D call: TRBD1 (5 bases). The germline V and J ends were trimmed by 4 bases and 8 bases, with 20 bases remaining between them. This CDR3 contains 16 residues. Per germline, CDR1 SGHTA and CDR2 FQGNSA. DNA of the CDR3: TGTGCCAGCAGCTCAGGGACCCGGGACGCCGCAGAAAAACTGTTTTTT. Its translation: CASSSGTRDAAEKLFF.

The genes are TRBV12-3 or TRBV12-4 and TRBJ1-1, with D maybe TRBD1 (6 bases). V gave up 4 bases and J gave up 1 base, with 10 bases separating them. The CDR3 loop spans 14 amino acids. DNA for the CDR3: TGTGCCAGCAGTTGGGGAGGGGGGAACACTGAAGCTTTCTTT. Protein sequence: CASSWGGGNTEAFF.

This clonotype was counted at least ten times. The V call is TRBV9, the J call TRBJ1-2, with TRBD1 as a possible D gene (5 bases). There are 14 residues in the CDR3. The V end was cut by 0 bases, the J end by 4 bases, with 10 bases between. Germline assignment: CDR1 SGDLS and CDR2 YYNGEE. In DNA, the CDR3 is TGTGCCAGCAGCGTAGATGGGACGGTCTATGGCTACACCTTC. This encodes CASSVDGTVYGYTF.

This clonotype showed up just a few times. This chain connects TRBV29-1 to TRBJ2-3, with a tentative D call TRBD1 (5 bases). CDR1 SQVTM and CDR2 ANQGSEA come from the germline V gene. With 2 bases removed from V and 2 bases from J, the gap between germline ends came to 17 bases. The CDR3 sequence is 16 residues long. The CDR3 DNA is TGCAGCGTTGAACTCAGGGAAGGGGTTTCCACAGATACGCAGTATTTT. Residues: CSVELREGVSTDTQYF.

The chain uses TRBV12-3 or TRBV12-4 and TRBJ2-3; 8 nucleotides agree with TRBD2. The length of the CDR3 is 14 residues. The trim removed 11 bases at V and 2 bases at J, leaving 9 bases unmatched. Written as DNA, the CDR3 is TGTGCCGACGGGGGGGGGAGTATCACAGATACGCAGTATTTT. Amino acid sequence: CADGGGSITDTQYF.

The sample holds a few counts of this clonotype. The chain recombines TRBV3-1 with TRBJ2-4; D remains ambiguous. The ends were cut back, 2 bases at V and 1 base at J, with 6 bases in the middle. The CDR3 loop spans 14 amino acids. Germline V gene lookup returns CDR1 LGHDT and CDR2 YNNKEL (reference sequence). The CDR3 DNA sequence: TGTGCCAGCAGCCAAACGGCGGCCAAAAACATTCAGTACTTC. Amino acids: CASSQTAAKNIQYF. Looking up the rest from reference TRBV3-1 and TRBJ2-4 gives the full variable domain: DTAVSQTPKYLVTQMGNDKSIKCEQNLGHDTMYWYKQDSKKFLKIMFSYNNKELIINETVPNRFSPKSPDKAHLNLHINSLELGDSAVYFCASSQTAAKNIQYFGAGTRLSVL.

This clonotype was detected a few times. The chain combines TRBV11-2 with TRBJ2-3, with TRBD2 matching 11 bases. The CDR3 totals 18 residues. CDR1 is SGHAT, CDR2 FQNNGV, per germline. After removal of 1 base from V and 2 bases from J, the junction contained 8 bases not matched to a gene. For the CDR3, the DNA is TGTGCCAGCAGCTTAGGTGTTAGCGGGGGGGCCCTCACAGATACGCAGTATTTT. Encoded protein: CASSLGVSGGALTDTQYF.

In its sample, this clonotype was seen many times. The gene calls are TRBV10-3 and TRBJ1-6; 7 bases fit TRBD1. The germline CDR1 and CDR2 sequences are ENHRY and SYGVKD. The V and J ends lost 0 bases and 11 bases, in that order; junction bases with no gene match: 7. The CDR3 runs to 15 residues. CDR3 region: CAISESGQRSTPLHF. For the CDR3, the DNA is TGTGCCATCAGTGAGTCGGGACAGAGATCGACACCCCTCCACTTT.

This clonotype came up a few times. This chain uses TRBV6-5 with TRBJ2-5; 12 bases map to TRBD2. V dropped 6 bases and J dropped 0; count of bases not matched to a gene: 5. This CDR3 region has 16 residues. Germline V gene sequence: CDR1 MNHEY, CDR2 SVGAGI. CDR3 region: CASSYRTSGNQETQYF. DNA for the CDR3: TGTGCCAGCAGCTACAGGACTAGCGGGAACCAAGAGACCCAGTACTTC.

This clonotype was detected a few times. This chain joins TRBV7-9 and TRBJ2-7, with TRBD1 matching over 9 bases. After removal of 5 bases from V and 5 bases from J, the junction contained 4 bases not matched to a gene. There are 13 residues in the CDR3. Germline V gene sequence: CDR1 SEHNR, CDR2 FQNEAQ (reference sequence). CDR3 sequence (DNA): TGTGCCAGCAGCCACACAGGGGGCAACGAGCAGTACTTC. Protein: CASSHTGGNEQYF.

A few counts support this clonotype. This sequence joins TRBV12-3 or TRBV12-4 and TRBJ2-2; possibly TRBD2 for D (8 bases). Trimming removed 2 bases from V and 3 bases from J, with 25 bases in between. There are 20 residues in the CDR3. The CDR3 reads CASSLRMFGGDSEDTGELFF. The CDR3 nucleotides are TGTGCCAGCAGTTTAAGGATGTTCGGGGGGGACAGTGAGGACACCGGGGAGCTGTTTTTT.

The chain employs TRBV6-5 and TRBJ1-1; a possible D gene is TRBD1 (5 bases). The V and J ends lost 0 bases and 0 bases respectively, with 11 bases between them. The CDR3 sequence is 16 residues long. Germline CDR1 reads MNHEY; CDR2 reads SVGAGI. The CDR3 DNA follows: TGTGCCAGCAGTTACTCGACCGGGGGGATGAACACTGAAGCTTTCTTT. It specifies CASSYSTGGMNTEAFF.

This clonotype was detected only a few times. The V and J genes are TRBV12-3 or TRBV12-4 and TRBJ1-2; D ambiguous. With 5 bases removed from V and 3 bases from J, the gap between germline ends came to 7 bases. This CDR3 region has 12 residues. This CDR3 is CASSTQHYGYTF. DNA of the CDR3: TGTGCCAGCAGTACGCAGCACTATGGCTACACCTTC.

The chain employs TRBV3-1 and TRBJ2-1, with D possibly TRBD2 on 7 matching bases. This CDR3 contains 17 residues. Trimming took off 0 bases at V and 8 bases at J, with 20 bases between the two ends. The germline CDR1 and CDR2 sequences are LGHDT and YNNKEL (reference sequence). CDR3 nucleotide sequence: TGTGCCAGCAGCCAAGATCTTGCGGGGGCCGGGAAGTATGAGCAGTTCTTC. Translating gives CASSQDLAGAGKYEQFF.

The chain carries TRBV5-1 and TRBJ2-7, with 7 nucleotides matching TRBD1. The CDR3 extends over 14 amino acids. The J segment lost 2 bases and the V segment lost 4 bases, leaving 6 bases of the junction unmatched. The germline V gene encodes CDR1 SGHRS and CDR2 YFSETQ. The CDR3 DNA reads TGCGCCAGCAGCGGCACCGGGACAGCCTACGAGCAGTACTTC. Its translation: CASSGTGTAYEQYF.